A single sample gave rise to the 32 T cell receptor beta chains below, sequenced in a study of blood T cell repertoires in COVID-19. Generated by immunoSEQ multiplex PCR, the TCRdb table keeps only in-frame clones and is missing some. Of about 62,000 clones listed, around four fifths were seen once; the top ten hold around 6.3%. Sequenced material: peripheral blood. Every receptor here comes from a human donor in a cohort sampled during active COVID-19.

The chain couples TRBV4-1 to TRBJ2-2; TRBD2 agrees at 7 bases. The CDR3 totals 17 residues. The J segment lost 2 bases and the V segment lost 4 bases, leaving 10 bases of the junction unmatched. Germline V gene lookup returns CDR1 MGHRA and CDR2 YSYEKL. CDR3 in amino acids: CASSLVRGGLNTGELFF. The CDR3 DNA reads TGCGCCAGCAGCCTCGTTCGTGGGGGACTAAACACCGGGGAGCTGTTTTTT.

The chain has TRBV5-1 and TRBJ1-1, with D perhaps matching TRBD1 (5 bases). The CDR3 consists of 14 residues. CDR1 is SGHRS, CDR2 YFSETQ, per germline. Deletions cut 5 bases from V and 6 bases from J, with 17 bases between. The CDR3 bases are TGCGCCAGCAGTCCTGGGGCCGAGACCTCTGAAGCTTTCTTT. This translates into CASSPGAETSEAFF.

The chain joins TRBV10-1 to TRBJ1-1; D unclear. The CDR3 sequence is 11 residues long. The germline V gene has CDR1 WNHNN and CDR2 SYGVQD (reference sequence). V lost 3 bases, J lost 9 bases, and 8 bases lay in between. The DNA of the CDR3 is TGCGCCAGCAGTGATGGGAGAAAAGCTTTCTTT. This gives the protein CASSDGRKAFF.

On this clone itself: The junction departs from the called germline gene at one end, perhaps through a read error. The chain links TRBV9 to TRBJ1-2; no firm D call. From germline, CDR1 is SGDLS and CDR2 YYNGEE. The CDR3 length is 12 residues. Here the CDR3 reads CASSVDNYGYTF. CDR3 coding DNA: TGTGCCAGCAGCGTAGACAACTACGGCTACACCTTC. The full variable domain, with the rest looked up from reference TRBV9 and TRBJ1-2, is DSGVTQTPKHLITATGQRVTLRCSPRSGDLSVYWYQQSLDQGLQFLIQYYNGEERAKGNILERFSAQQFPDLHSELNLSSLELGDSALYFCASSVDNYGYTFGSGTRLTVV.

The chain couples TRBV18 to TRBJ1-6, with 8 bases that match TRBD1. The CDR3 is 15 residues long. Per the germline V gene, CDR1 is KGHSH and CDR2 is LQKENI. The J segment lost 10 bases and the V segment lost 6 bases, leaving 11 bases of the junction unmatched. The CDR3 DNA follows: TGTGCCAGCTCCCCCGCCGGGGACAGGTTGTCACCCCTCCACTTT. Amino acid sequence: CASSPAGDRLSPLHF.

V gene TRBV20-1 combines with J gene TRBJ2-7; 7 bases match TRBD1. The CDR3 consists of 14 residues. V lost 3 bases and J lost 0; bases outside the gene matches: 5. The germline gives CDR1 DFQATT, CDR2 SNEGSKA (reference sequence). This chain's CDR3 is CSASRPGGSYEQYF. DNA for the CDR3: TGCAGTGCTAGTCGACCAGGGGGCTCCTACGAGCAGTACTTC.

The rearrangement uses TRBV27 and TRBJ2-5, with TRBD2 matching over 15 bases. Germline values: CDR1 MNHEY, CDR2 SMNVEV (reference sequence). The CDR3 runs 15 residues. The J segment lost 5 bases and the V segment lost 9 bases, leaving 7 bases of the junction unmatched. The CDR3 coding sequence is TGTGCCAGTAGGACTAGCGGGAGGGCCGCGGAGACCCAGTACTTC. Translated, it gives CASRTSGRAAETQYF.

The chain links TRBV3-1 (or the pseudogene TRBV3-2) to TRBJ2-1, with 9 bases matching TRBD2. The germline gives CDR1 LGHDT, CDR2 YNNKEL (reference sequence). The CDR3 length is 15 residues. Trimming removed 1 base from V and 9 bases from J; junction bases left unmatched: 7. The chain's CDR3 is CASSQGGRAWGEQFF. CDR3 DNA: TGTGCCAGCAGCCAAGGCGGGAGGGCCTGGGGTGAGCAGTTCTTC.

CDR3 DNA: TGCGCCAGCAGAGACCCGGGACTAGCATTACATGAGCAGTTCTTC. Residues: CASRDPGLALHEQFF. The V call is TRBV10-2, the J call TRBJ2-1; 9 bases map to TRBD2. V shed 6 bases and J 8 bases; nucleotides not matched to a gene: 11. CDR3 length: 15 residues. Germline V gene data show CDR1 as WSHSY and CDR2 as SAAADI.

The chain recombines TRBV9 with TRBJ2-7; weak D call: TRBD1 (5 bases). Germline V gene data show CDR1 as SGDLS and CDR2 as YYNGEE. CDR3 length: 16 amino acids. The germline V and J ends were trimmed by 4 bases and 3 bases, with 20 bases remaining between them. In DNA form, the CDR3 reads TGTGCCAGCAGCCCATCCCCGATTGGGCAGGGCTACGAGCAGTACTTC. Translated, it gives CASSPSPIGQGYEQYF. Together with reference TRBV9 and TRBJ2-7, the CDR3 gives the full variable domain: DSGVTQTPKHLITATGQRVTLRCSPRSGDLSVYWYQQSLDQGLQFLIQYYNGEERAKGNILERFSAQQFPDLHSELNLSSLELGDSALYFCASSPSPIGQGYEQYFGPGTRLTVT.

The rearrangement uses TRBV18 and TRBJ1-3; possibly TRBD1 for D (6 bases). Looked up from germline, CDR1 is KGHSH and CDR2 is LQKENI. V lost 6 bases to trimming and J lost 1 base, with 13 bases between them. There are 15 residues in the CDR3. The CDR3 loop is CASSPYDRSGNTIYF. As DNA, the CDR3 is TGTGCCAGCTCTCCGTACGACAGGTCTGGAAACACCATATATTTT.

CDR3 amino acids: CASSLASVSGTGELFF. The CDR3 DNA reads TGCGCCAGCAGCTTGGCCTCAGTTTCGGGCACCGGGGAGCTGTTTTTT. The V call is TRBV5-1, the J call TRBJ2-2, with D uncertain. This CDR3 spans 16 amino acids. V lost 0 bases to trimming and J lost 4 bases, with 13 bases between them. Germline lookup yields CDR1 SGHRS and CDR2 YFSETQ.

The rearrangement joins TRBV5-1 to TRBJ2-5; 10 bases line up with TRBD1. Germline CDR1 and CDR2: SGHRS and YFSETQ. The CDR3 is 15 residues long. J was trimmed by 4 bases and V by 4 bases; bases with no gene match: 7. CDR3: CASSQWTGGRETQYF. The CDR3 region has the DNA TGCGCCAGCAGCCAATGGACAGGGGGGAGAGAGACCCAGTACTTC.

The chain couples TRBV5-1 to TRBJ1-3, with 8 bases aligning to TRBD1. The junction had 7 bases not matched to a gene; V was cut back by 2 bases and J by 3 bases. The germline V gene has CDR1 SGHRS and CDR2 YFSETQ. The CDR3 loop spans 16 amino acids. The CDR3 bases are TGCGCCAGCAGCTTTGAGGGACAGGTCTTTGGAAACACCATATATTTT. Amino acids: CASSFEGQVFGNTIYF.

V is TRBV5-1 and J is TRBJ1-1; a possible D gene is TRBD1 (5 bases). V was shortened by 0 bases and J by 1 base, with 10 bases between the two germline ends. The length of the CDR3 is 15 residues. The germline gives CDR1 SGHRS, CDR2 YFSETQ. The CDR3 nucleotides read TGCGCCAGCAGCTTGGGGGTAGGGGCGAACACTGAAGCTTTCTTT. Protein product: CASSLGVGANTEAFF.

The V call is TRBV7-9, the J call TRBJ1-4, with 8 bases lining up with TRBD1. This CDR3 has 17 amino acids. Germline values: CDR1 SEHNR, CDR2 FQNEAQ (reference sequence). V lost 1 base and J lost 8; bases outside the gene matches: 12. The CDR3 protein is CASSLGRQGASYEKLFF. CDR3 DNA sequence: TGTGCCAGCAGCTTAGGTCGTCAGGGGGCGTCCTACGAAAAACTGTTTTTT. The entire variable domain, with the rest obtained from reference TRBV7-9 and TRBJ1-4, is as follows: DTGVSQNPRHKITKRGQNVTFRCDPISEHNRLYWYRQTLGQGPEFLTYFQNEAQLEKSRLLSDRFSAERPKGSFSTLEIQRTEQGDSAMYLCASSLGRQGASYEKLFFGSGTQLSVL.

The CDR3 DNA sequence: TGCAGCGCCTCTAGATTTAGCGGGAGGGCCTCAGAGACCCAGTACTTC. Residues: CSASRFSGRASETQYF. This chain joins TRBV29-1 and TRBJ2-5, with TRBD2 matching over 11 bases. Germline lookup yields CDR1 SQVTM and CDR2 ANQGSEA. V gave up 7 bases and J gave up 4 bases; unmatched junction bases: 14. The CDR3 runs to 16 residues.

The CDR3 coding sequence is TGTGCCAGCAGACGGGGGGCAGGTTTCGGAGAAGAGACCCAGTACTTC. This gives the protein CASRRGAGFGEETQYF. The chain combines TRBV2 with TRBJ2-5; the D gene is possibly TRBD2 (7 bases). V shed 6 bases and J shed 3 bases, with 20 bases lying between them. Germline V gives CDR1 SNHLY, CDR2 FYNNEI. This CDR3 region has 16 residues.

The chain has TRBV4-1 and TRBJ2-4; TRBD1 aligns across 8 bases. CDR1 and CDR2 from the germline V gene are MGHRA and YSYEKL. This CDR3 region has 15 residues. J lost 5 bases, V lost 4 bases, and 7 bases had no gene match. CDR3 DNA: TGCGCCAGCAGCCCCTCCTGGGGACAGGAAAACATTCAGTACTTC. Translating it yields CASSPSWGQENIQYF.

The chain employs TRBV5-1 and TRBJ1-5; no definite D call. Germline V gene data show CDR1 as SGHRS and CDR2 as YFSETQ. Trimming removed 0 bases from V and 4 bases from J, with 8 bases in between. This CDR3 comprises 14 residues. CDR3 loop: CASSLGQENQPQHF. CDR3 nucleotides: TGCGCCAGCAGCTTGGGCCAGGAAAATCAGCCCCAGCATTTT. Drawing the rest from reference TRBV5-1 and TRBJ1-5, the complete variable domain is KAGVTQTPRYLIKTRGQQVTLSCSPISGHRSVSWYQQTPGQGLQFLFEYFSETQRNKGNFPGRFSGRQFSNSRSEMNVSTLELGDSALYLCASSLGQENQPQHFGDGTRLSIL.

This clone was seen a handful of times. The chain combines TRBV2 with TRBJ1-1; TRBD1 is a possible D gene (5 bases). Germline CDR1 and CDR2: SNHLY and FYNNEI. The CDR3 has 13 residues. With 4 bases removed from V and 7 bases from J, the gap between germline ends came to 13 bases. The CDR3, as DNA: TGTGCCAGCAGTGTCGGACGGGGGGTTGAAGCTTTCTTT. Amino acid sequence: CASSVGRGVEAFF.

The gene calls are TRBV20-1 and TRBJ2-3; maybe TRBD2 (6 bases). There are 14 residues in the CDR3. Deletions cut 5 bases from V and 5 bases from J, with 17 bases between. Germline CDR1 is DFQATT and CDR2 is SNEGSKA (reference sequence). DNA of the CDR3: TGCAGTGCTGGTGACCCGGGGAGGAAAGATACGCAGTATTTT. It yields the protein CSAGDPGRKDTQYF.

The rearrangement joins TRBV4-1 to TRBJ1-1; 10 bases are shared with TRBD1. Per the germline V gene, CDR1 is MGHRA and CDR2 is YSYEKL. The length of the CDR3 is 16 residues. Trimming at V came to 3 bases and at J to 1 base, leaving 5 bases not matched to a gene. The CDR3: CASSQAGQGGNTEAFF. The CDR3 DNA sequence: TGCGCCAGCAGCCAGGCTGGACAGGGGGGGAACACTGAAGCTTTCTTT.

This rearrangement joins TRBV7-2 to TRBJ2-2; D is unresolved. Germline V gives CDR1 SGHTA, CDR2 FQGNSA. CDR3 length: 17 amino acids. Between the trimmed V and J ends, which lost 0 bases and 0 bases, there was a span of 11 bases. The CDR3 loop reads CASSLAAYHSNTGELFF. The CDR3 nucleotides read TGTGCCAGCAGCTTAGCTGCGTACCATTCGAACACCGGGGAGCTGTTTTTT.

The rearrangement uses TRBV27 and TRBJ1-1; D is unclear. Germline V gene lookup returns CDR1 MNHEY and CDR2 SMNVEV (reference sequence). V was trimmed by 7 bases and J by 6 bases, leaving 12 bases between them. There are 12 residues in the CDR3. The CDR3 protein is CASKTMISEAFF. CDR3 nucleotides: TGTGCCAGCAAGACAATGATCTCTGAAGCTTTCTTT.

The V gene is TRBV7-9, the J gene TRBJ1-2, with 9 bases aligning to TRBD1. The V gene's germline CDR1 is SEHNR and CDR2 FQNEAQ (reference sequence). This CDR3 has 15 residues. Trimming at V came to 5 bases and at J to 6 bases, leaving 10 bases not matched to a gene. Here the CDR3 reads CASSLWDRDEHGYTF. For the CDR3, the DNA is TGTGCCAGCAGCCTATGGGACAGGGACGAGCATGGCTACACCTTC.

This chain joins TRBV4-2 and TRBJ2-1; 11 bases agree with TRBD2. V was clipped by 3 bases and J by 8 bases; unmatched bases: 12. The germline CDR1 and CDR2 sequences are LGHNA and YNFKEQ. This CDR3 contains 17 residues. CDR3 loop: CASSHGRASGGIDEQFF. Written as DNA, the CDR3 is TGTGCCAGCAGCCACGGCAGGGCTAGCGGGGGGATCGATGAGCAGTTCTTC.

J is TRBJ2-5 and V is TRBV12-5; 7 nucleotides agree with TRBD2. V was pared by 4 bases and J by 1 base, with 6 bases of the junction left unmatched. This CDR3 contains 15 residues. Germline assignment: CDR1 LGHNT and CDR2 FRNRAP. The CDR3 reads CASGYGGSLQETQYF. CDR3 nucleotide sequence: TGTGCTAGTGGTTATGGCGGGAGCCTCCAAGAGACCCAGTACTTC. The full variable domain, rest sourced from reference TRBV12-5 and TRBJ2-5, is DARVTQTPRHKVTEMGQEVTMRCQPILGHNTVFWYRQTMMQGLELLAYFRNRAPLDDSGMPKDRFSAEMPDATLATLKIQPSEPRDSAVYFCASGYGGSLQETQYFGPGTRLLVL.

The rearrangement uses TRBV2 and TRBJ1-1; D perhaps matches TRBD1 (6 bases). The CDR3 covers 15 residues. The germline V gene encodes CDR1 SNHLY and CDR2 FYNNEI. V gave up 2 bases and J gave up 1 base, with 11 bases separating them. CDR3: CASSERGGPNTEAFF. Here the CDR3 DNA reads TGTGCCAGCAGTGAACGGGGGGGCCCGAACACTGAAGCTTTCTTT.

The chain is built from TRBV7-2 and TRBJ1-2, with TRBD1 matching over 12 bases. The junction had 11 bases not matched to a gene; V was cut back by 5 bases and J by 10 bases. Germline loops: CDR1 SGHTA, CDR2 FQGNSA. The CDR3 is 15 amino acids. CDR3 amino acids: CASSQSGTGGKYYTF. CDR3 sequence (DNA): TGTGCCAGCAGCCAATCCGGGACAGGGGGCAAGTACTACACCTTC.

The V gene is TRBV5-4, the J gene TRBJ2-3, with D maybe TRBD2 (6 bases). The CDR3 sequence is 15 residues long. V lost 0 bases and J lost 8, with 16 bases in between. From germline, CDR1 is SGHNT and CDR2 YYREEE (reference sequence). In DNA form, the CDR3 reads TGTGCCAGCAGCTTGGATCCTAGCGCGCTCGGTACGCAGTATTTT. Encoded protein: CASSLDPSALGTQYF.

This clone was detected many times. The chain joins TRBV5-4 to TRBJ1-4; 7 bases are a match to TRBD1. This CDR3 region has 14 residues. Germline V CDR1 and CDR2: SGHNT, YYREEE (reference sequence). CDR3 residues: CAVGTEATNEKLFF. The CDR3 region has the DNA TGTGCTGTTGGGACAGAGGCAACTAATGAAAAACTGTTTTTT.